The clone carrying this TCR beta chain has more than one count but fewer than ten. Repertoires were generated with immunoSEQ multiplex PCR, while TCRdb's copy carries only in-frame clones and drops some. The top ten clones hold about 1.8% of a sample with nearly 400,000 clones, over 85% of them seen once. Participant-reported clinical history was the basis for cohort assignment. The data belong to a study of blood T cell repertoires in COVID-19. In the study overall: COVID-19 samples collected from the United States, Italy and Spain covered acute and convalescent phases.

The CDR3 has 13 residues. Germline V gene sequence: CDR1 SGHRS, CDR2 YFSETQ. V was clipped by 4 bases and J by 8 bases, with 12 bases between them. The chain joins TRBV5-1 to TRBJ1-4, with D perhaps TRBD1 (5 bases). This sequence was found in a woman aged 25 to 39 who had recovered from COVID-19. Source material: PBMCs or T cells enriched from blood (not recorded which). The CDR3 sequence is CASSAQGQEKLFF. The CDR3 DNA is TGCGCCAGCAGCGCGCAGGGTCAAGAAAAACTGTTTTTT.